Listed below are T cell receptor beta chains from one sample, sequenced in a study of blood T cell repertoires in COVID-19. Sequencing was performed with immunoSEQ multiplex PCR; in TCRdb, only in-frame clones are kept and a portion is missing. The table records about 59,000 clones, roughly 87% of them present only once. Input material: peripheral blood. The receptors shown here come from an elderly man in a cohort sampled during active COVID-19. Both conserved end residues are part of each CDR3. The D gene is left open where the match is weak. Clone sizes are given selectively: once, few, many, or a class where the clone is expanded.

d_call: TRBD2
j_call: TRBJ2-7
cdr3_length: 13
v_call: TRBV19
clone_size: few
cdr3_aa: CASSGRDSYEQYF
cdr3_nt: TGTGCCAGTAGCGGGAGGGATTCCTACGAGCAGTACTTC

d_call: TRBD1
j_call: TRBJ1-2
cdr3_length: 15
v_call: TRBV9
clone_size: NA
cdr3_aa: CASSRDGTGNYGYTF
cdr3_nt: TGTGCCAGCAGCAGAGATGGGACAGGGAACTATGGCTACACCTTC

d_call: NA
j_call: TRBJ2-1
cdr3_length: 14
v_call: TRBV3-1/TRBV3-2
clone_size: once
cdr3_aa: CASTRRGGGDEQFF
cdr3_nt: TGTGCCAGCACTCGGAGGGGAGGTGGGGATGAGCAGTTCTTC

d_call: NA
j_call: TRBJ1-3
cdr3_length: 14
v_call: TRBV11-2
clone_size: NA
cdr3_aa: CASSYDSSGNTIYF
cdr3_nt: TGTGCCAGCAGCTACGACAGCTCTGGAAACACCATATATTTT

d_call: TRBD2
j_call: TRBJ2-2
cdr3_length: 15
v_call: TRBV9
clone_size: NA
cdr3_aa: CASSVGGGLTGELFF
cdr3_nt: TGTGCCAGCAGCGTTGGCGGGGGTTTGACCGGGGAGCTGTTTTTT

d_call: NA
j_call: TRBJ1-2
cdr3_length: 14
v_call: TRBV5-1
clone_size: NA
cdr3_aa: CASGLGELVYGYTF
cdr3_nt: TGCGCCAGCGGCCTGGGGGAGTTGGTCTATGGCTACACCTTC

d_call: TRBD2
j_call: TRBJ2-1
cdr3_length: 15
v_call: TRBV6-4
clone_size: NA
cdr3_aa: CASSGSSGRGNEQFF
cdr3_nt: TGTGCCAGCAGTGGGTCTAGCGGGAGAGGCAATGAGCAGTTCTTC

d_call: TRBD1
j_call: TRBJ2-7
cdr3_length: 17
v_call: TRBV7-9
clone_size: NA
cdr3_aa: CASSIMATDRDSYEQYF
cdr3_nt: TGTGCCAGCAGCATCATGGCGACGGACAGGGACTCCTACGAGCAGTACTTC

d_call: TRBD1
j_call: TRBJ2-5
cdr3_length: 15
v_call: TRBV7-2
clone_size: NA
cdr3_aa: CASSLDRGMVETQYF
cdr3_nt: TGTGCCAGCAGCCTCGACAGGGGGATGGTGGAGACCCAGTACTTC

d_call: NA
j_call: TRBJ2-5
cdr3_length: 14
v_call: TRBV4-3
clone_size: NA
cdr3_aa: CASSQDYSQETQYF
cdr3_nt: TGCGCCAGCAGCCAAGACTACTCCCAAGAGACCCAGTACTTC

d_call: TRBD1
j_call: TRBJ1-6
cdr3_length: 14
v_call: TRBV28
clone_size: NA
cdr3_aa: CASSGGQSNSPLHF
cdr3_nt: TGTGCCAGCAGTGGGGGACAGTCAAATTCACCCCTCCACTTT

d_call: NA
j_call: TRBJ1-2
cdr3_length: 13
v_call: TRBV19
clone_size: NA
cdr3_aa: CASSIAARGGYTF
cdr3_nt: TGTGCCAGTAGTATAGCGGCGCGAGGGGGCTACACCTTC

d_call: TRBD1
j_call: TRBJ1-2
cdr3_length: 15
v_call: TRBV4-2
clone_size: NA
cdr3_aa: CASSQVTGGTHGYTF
cdr3_nt: TGTGCCAGCAGCCAAGTCACAGGGGGGACCCATGGCTACACCTTC

d_call: NA
j_call: TRBJ2-5
cdr3_length: 15
v_call: TRBV9
clone_size: NA
cdr3_aa: CASSATPRFQETQYF
cdr3_nt: TGTGCCAGCAGCGCCACACCTAGATTCCAAGAGACCCAGTACTTC

d_call: TRBD1
j_call: TRBJ2-7
cdr3_length: 10
v_call: TRBV28
clone_size: NA
cdr3_aa: CASSGGEQYF
cdr3_nt: TGTGCCAGCTCAGGGGGAGAGCAGTACTTC

d_call: NA
j_call: TRBJ1-1
cdr3_length: 13
v_call: TRBV27
clone_size: once
cdr3_aa: CASSRGRDTEAFF
cdr3_nt: TGTGCCAGCAGCCGGGGTCGGGACACTGAAGCTTTCTTT

d_call: TRBD1
j_call: TRBJ2-7
cdr3_length: 14
v_call: TRBV6-5
clone_size: NA
cdr3_aa: CASSSGTGSYEQYF
cdr3_nt: TGTGCCAGCAGCTCGGGGACAGGGAGCTACGAGCAGTACTTC

d_call: TRBD1
j_call: TRBJ2-7
cdr3_length: 16
v_call: TRBV5-6
clone_size: NA
cdr3_aa: CASSWNRGPSSYEQYF
cdr3_nt: TGTGCCAGCAGCTGGAACAGGGGCCCGAGCTCCTACGAGCAGTACTTC

d_call: NA
j_call: TRBJ2-7
cdr3_length: 15
v_call: TRBV5-1
clone_size: NA
cdr3_aa: CASSLGFRGGTEQYF
cdr3_nt: TGCGCCAGCAGCTTGGGTTTCCGGGGCGGGACCGAGCAGTACTTC

d_call: TRBD1
j_call: TRBJ1-4
cdr3_length: 14
v_call: TRBV7-2
clone_size: once
cdr3_aa: CASSRDSRNEKLFF
cdr3_nt: TGTGCCAGCAGCCGGGACAGTAGGAATGAAAAACTGTTTTTT

d_call: TRBD1
j_call: TRBJ2-2
cdr3_length: 14
v_call: TRBV7-7
clone_size: NA
cdr3_aa: CASSIGTGPGELFF
cdr3_nt: TGTGCCAGCAGCATAGGGACAGGGCCCGGGGAGCTGTTTTTT

d_call: NA
j_call: TRBJ1-1
cdr3_length: 14
v_call: TRBV5-1
clone_size: NA
cdr3_aa: CASSPRTDGGLAFF
cdr3_nt: TGCGCCAGCAGCCCGCGGACGGACGGCGGGTTGGCTTTCTTT

d_call: TRBD1
j_call: TRBJ2-2
cdr3_length: 17
v_call: TRBV18
clone_size: NA
cdr3_aa: CASSQPGTGGNTGELFF
cdr3_nt: TGTGCCAGCTCACAACCCGGGACAGGGGGTAACACCGGGGAGCTGTTTTTT

d_call: TRBD2
j_call: TRBJ2-3
cdr3_length: 15
v_call: TRBV6-2/TRBV6-3
clone_size: NA
cdr3_aa: CASSLAGALGDTQYF
cdr3_nt: TGTGCCAGCAGTTTAGCGGGGGCGCTCGGGGATACGCAGTATTTT

d_call: NA
j_call: TRBJ1-5
cdr3_length: 13
v_call: TRBV2
clone_size: NA
cdr3_aa: CASSEGGSQPQHF
cdr3_nt: TGTGCCAGCAGTGAAGGAGGGAGTCAGCCCCAGCATTTT

d_call: TRBD2
j_call: TRBJ2-1
cdr3_length: 13
v_call: TRBV6-6
clone_size: NA
cdr3_aa: CASVAGGFNEQFF
cdr3_nt: TGTGCCAGCGTAGCGGGGGGCTTCAATGAGCAGTTCTTC

d_call: NA
j_call: TRBJ2-3
cdr3_length: 14
v_call: TRBV7-2
clone_size: NA
cdr3_aa: CASSLGGHTDTQYF
cdr3_nt: TGTGCCAGCAGCTTAGGCGGTCACACAGATACGCAGTATTTT

d_call: NA
j_call: TRBJ2-2
cdr3_length: 16
v_call: TRBV7-9
clone_size: NA
cdr3_aa: CATLGVAALNTGELFF
cdr3_nt: TGTGCCACCTTGGGGGTAGCGGCTCTGAACACCGGGGAGCTGTTTTTT

d_call: TRBD1
j_call: TRBJ2-2
cdr3_length: 14
v_call: TRBV7-2
clone_size: once
cdr3_aa: CASTRQGNTGELFF
cdr3_nt: TGTGCCAGCACCCGACAGGGTAACACCGGGGAGCTGTTTTTT

d_call: NA
j_call: TRBJ1-3
cdr3_length: 14
v_call: TRBV25-1
clone_size: NA
cdr3_aa: CASSNRVSGNTIYF
cdr3_nt: TGTGCCAGCAGTAACAGGGTCTCTGGAAACACCATATATTTT

d_call: NA
j_call: TRBJ1-1
cdr3_length: 14
v_call: TRBV5-4
clone_size: NA
cdr3_aa: CASSRPGQNTEAFF
cdr3_nt: TGTGCCAGCAGCCGGCCGGGACAGAACACTGAAGCTTTCTTT

d_call: NA
j_call: TRBJ1-6
cdr3_length: 13
v_call: TRBV9
clone_size: NA
cdr3_aa: CASSVTTNSPLHF
cdr3_nt: TGTGCCAGCAGCGTCACAACTAATTCACCCCTCCACTTT

d_call: NA
j_call: TRBJ2-2
cdr3_length: 15
v_call: TRBV9
clone_size: NA
cdr3_aa: CASSVVATNTGELFF
cdr3_nt: TGTGCCAGCAGCGTGGTAGCAACGAACACCGGGGAGCTGTTTTTT

d_call: NA
j_call: TRBJ1-4
cdr3_length: 14
v_call: TRBV7-2
clone_size: once
cdr3_aa: CASSSAGSNEKLFF
cdr3_nt: TGTGCCAGCAGCTCCGCAGGCAGTAATGAAAAACTGTTTTTT

d_call: NA
j_call: TRBJ1-6
cdr3_length: 17
v_call: TRBV3-1/TRBV3-2
clone_size: NA
cdr3_aa: CASSQTGTHQANSPLHF
cdr3_nt: TGTGCCAGCAGCCAAACCGGGACTCACCAGGCGAATTCACCCCTCCACTTT

d_call: NA
j_call: TRBJ1-1
cdr3_length: 11
v_call: TRBV20-1
clone_size: NA
cdr3_aa: CKGALGTEAFF
cdr3_nt: TGTAAAGGGGCGTTAGGCACTGAAGCTTTCTTT

d_call: NA
j_call: TRBJ2-3
cdr3_length: 14
v_call: TRBV25-1
clone_size: NA
cdr3_aa: CASSEGRNPDTQYF
cdr3_nt: TGTGCCAGCAGTGAAGGTAGAAACCCAGATACGCAGTATTTT

d_call: TRBD2
j_call: TRBJ2-3
cdr3_length: 16
v_call: TRBV10-3
clone_size: NA
cdr3_aa: CAISETSGGRTDTQYF
cdr3_nt: TGTGCCATCAGTGAGACTAGCGGGGGCCGCACAGATACGCAGTATTTT

d_call: TRBD2
j_call: TRBJ2-1
cdr3_length: 16
v_call: TRBV4-2
clone_size: NA
cdr3_aa: CASSQDLAGSYNEQFF
cdr3_nt: TGTGCCAGCAGCCAAGATCTAGCGGGGTCCTACAATGAGCAGTTCTTC

d_call: TRBD1
j_call: TRBJ1-1
cdr3_length: 15
v_call: TRBV7-9
clone_size: NA
cdr3_aa: CASSGRQGRITEAFF
cdr3_nt: TGTGCCAGCAGCGGCCGACAGGGGAGGATCACTGAAGCTTTCTTT

d_call: TRBD1
j_call: TRBJ1-1
cdr3_length: 14
v_call: TRBV5-8
clone_size: NA
cdr3_aa: CASRRQGPNTEAFF
cdr3_nt: TGTGCCAGCAGAAGACAGGGGCCGAACACTGAAGCTTTCTTT

d_call: TRBD1
j_call: TRBJ1-3
cdr3_length: 15
v_call: TRBV9
clone_size: NA
cdr3_aa: CASSPPGQGANTIYF
cdr3_nt: TGTGCCAGCAGCCCTCCGGGACAGGGGGCCAACACCATATATTTT

d_call: TRBD1
j_call: TRBJ2-5
cdr3_length: 17
v_call: TRBV7-9
clone_size: NA
cdr3_aa: CASSFNSGTGAQETQYF
cdr3_nt: TGTGCCAGCAGCTTCAATTCCGGGACAGGAGCCCAAGAGACCCAGTACTTC

d_call: NA
j_call: TRBJ1-4
cdr3_length: 14
v_call: TRBV21-1
clone_size: NA
cdr3_aa: CASALDRCNEKLFF
cdr3_nt: TGTGCCAGCGCATTGGACAGGTGTAATGAAAAACTGTTTTTT

d_call: TRBD2
j_call: TRBJ2-3
cdr3_length: 16
v_call: TRBV27
clone_size: few
cdr3_aa: CASSLTGLARTDTQYF
cdr3_nt: TGTGCCAGCAGTTTGACGGGACTAGCTAGGACAGATACGCAGTATTTT

d_call: TRBD1
j_call: TRBJ1-5
cdr3_length: 17
v_call: TRBV7-8
clone_size: NA
cdr3_aa: CASSLEGQGISNQPQHF
cdr3_nt: TGTGCCAGCAGCTTAGAGGGACAGGGAATAAGCAATCAGCCCCAGCATTTT

d_call: TRBD1
j_call: TRBJ2-6
cdr3_length: 17
v_call: TRBV2
clone_size: NA
cdr3_aa: CASNQGQGRSGANVLTF
cdr3_nt: TGTGCCAGCAACCAGGGACAGGGGAGATCTGGGGCCAACGTCCTGACTTTC

d_call: TRBD1
j_call: TRBJ2-1
cdr3_length: 15
v_call: TRBV5-1
clone_size: NA
cdr3_aa: CASSQGTATYNEQFF
cdr3_nt: TGCGCCAGCAGCCAGGGGACAGCCACTTACAATGAGCAGTTCTTC

d_call: NA
j_call: TRBJ2-1
cdr3_length: 16
v_call: TRBV5-1
clone_size: NA
cdr3_aa: CASSVATGGSYNEQFF
cdr3_nt: TGCGCCAGCAGCGTAGCGACAGGTGGCTCCTACAATGAGCAGTTCTTC